The 8 T cell receptor beta chains given below trace back to one sample, sequenced in a study of T cells in women clearing cervical HPV infection. TCRdb keeps only in-frame clones here, not all; method: immunoSEQ multiplex PCR. The sample has 23,000 or so clones; the top ten hold approximately 6%. Sequenced: blood buffy coat. All receptors derive from a woman aged 18 to 75 with a cervical HPV16 infection that either progressed to CIN3+ or cleared (not recorded which).

In regard to this clone: Read sequence stops 3 residues before the CDR3 end, and the germline J gene provides the missing end. This sequence joins TRBV7-9 and TRBJ2-5; D is perhaps TRBD1 (5 bases). With 5 bases removed from V and 2 bases from J, the gap between germline ends came to 12 bases. Per the germline V gene, CDR1 is SEHNR and CDR2 is FQNEAQ (reference sequence). This CDR3 is 14 amino acids long. The DNA read from the CDR3 is TGTGCCAGCAGCGGGGCCGGCGAGCAAGAGACC. It specifies CASSGAGEQET. The full CDR3 protein reads CASSGAGEQETQYF.

Comment on this clone: The CDR3 end falls 3 residues outside the read, so it is completed with the germline J gene. The chain carries TRBV7-2 and TRBJ2-3; TRBD2 aligns across 8 bases. Looked up from germline, CDR1 is SGHTA and CDR2 is FQGNSA. The CDR3 is made up of 14 amino acids. The J segment lost 4 bases and the V segment lost 5 bases, leaving 5 bases of the junction unmatched. The CDR3 here is CASSREGSSDTQYF. CDR3 bases read: TGTGCCAGCAGCCGGGAGGGGAGCTCAGATACG.

With regard to this clone: The sequenced fragment ends 3 residues before the CDR3 boundary, so the rest is inferred from the germline J gene. V is TRBV28 and J is TRBJ1-2; tentatively, D is TRBD1 (6 bases). Trimming removed 7 bases at V and 4 bases at J, with 19 bases between. Germline lookup yields CDR1 MDHEN and CDR2 SYDVKM. There are 15 residues in the CDR3. The covered CDR3 bases are TGTGCCAGCACCCTAGGTGGGGGCACAGTCTATGGC. This sequence encodes CASTLGGGTVYG. The full CDR3 protein is CASTLGGGTVYGYTF.

A remark on this clone: Coverage ceases 3 residues before the CDR3 finishes, and the germline J gene fills in the end. The V and J genes are TRBV10-2 and TRBJ2-1, with TRBD2 identical over 11 bases. Germline loops: CDR1 WSHSY, CDR2 SAAADI. The CDR3 is 16 residues long. With 2 bases clipped from V and 6 bases from J, the junction kept 6 bases outside the gene matches. CDR3 amino acids: CASSEALAGVGNEQFF. The DNA read from the CDR3 is TGCGCCAGCAGTGAGGCACTAGCGGGAGTCGGCAATGAG.

About this clone: The read gets to within 3 residues of the CDR3 end, and the germline J gene fills in the rest. The rearrangement joins TRBV20-1 to TRBJ1-5; D may be TRBD1 (6 bases). Germline CDR1 DFQATT, CDR2 SNEGSKA (reference sequence). This CDR3 comprises 13 residues. V lost 2 bases, J lost 6 bases, and 11 bases lay in between. CDR3 DNA (partial): TGCAGTGCTAGAAGGGGGACGGGTCAGCCC. Translating gives CSARRGTGQP. The CDR3 reads in full as CSARRGTGQPQHF.

In regard to this clone: The read comes to an end 3 residues before the CDR3 does, leaving the germline J gene to fill in the end. The chain links TRBV19 to TRBJ2-1; 8 bases are shared with TRBD1. The CDR3 sequence is 16 residues long. Germline trimming cut 4 bases from V and 3 bases from J; bases unmatched to any gene: 8. Germline assignment: CDR1 LNHDA and CDR2 SQIVND (reference sequence). CDR3 protein: CASSRLQGAVYNEQFF. CDR3 DNA (partial): TGTGCCAGTAGTAGACTTCAGGGGGCGGTCTACAATGAG.

Comment on this clone: The CDR3 is cut off 3 residues early in the read; its end comes from the germline J gene. This chain connects TRBV29-1 to TRBJ2-1, with 8 positions matching TRBD2. V lost 5 bases to trimming and J lost 0 bases; unmatched junction nucleotides: 9. Germline values: CDR1 SQVTM, CDR2 ANQGSEA. The CDR3 has 16 amino acids. The covered CDR3 bases are TGCAGCGTTTACCTACTAGCGGAAAACTCCTACAATGAG. As protein: CSVYLLAENSYNE. The whole CDR3 is CSVYLLAENSYNEQFF.

With regard to this clone: The read falls 3 residues short of the CDR3 end, and the missing part is taken from the germline J gene. The chain employs TRBV20-1 and TRBJ2-3; TRBD1 might be the D (5 bases). The CDR3 covers 15 residues. V was trimmed by 6 bases and J by 0 bases, leaving 16 bases between them. Germline loops: CDR1 DFQATT, CDR2 SNEGSKA (reference sequence). The part of the CDR3 DNA that was read is TGCAGTGCGATAAGGCCCCGACAGAGCACAGATACG. Protein sequence: CSAIRPRQSTDT. The CDR3 as a whole reads CSAIRPRQSTDTQYF.